This T cell receptor beta chain derives from a study of T cells in Graves' hyperthyroidism and ophthalmopathy. Study findings and constraints: For ophthalmopathy, model prediction preceded onset by a median about six months. Most clonotypes expanded in thyroid above 0.001 were likewise present in blood.

Regions amplified from RNA transcripts were the TCR beta CDR3 regions. HTBI primers were used for first-round RT-PCR of the TCR CDR3. Via MiXCR, TCRdb re-called the multiplex PCR reads, giving one row per CDR3 protein. The sample shows 480,000 or so distinct CDR3 sequences, around 50% of them seen only once. Remarks on this clonotype: Its antigen is not known.

Exclusion of a patient resulted from uncontrolled infection, other autoimmune disease, pregnancy or lactation. Based on clinical symptoms, serum thyroxine and TRAb, thyroid ultrasound and orbital computed tomography, diagnoses were reached. The receptor comes from an adult woman with Graves' disease, either hyperthyroidism or ophthalmopathy (not recorded which). The material sequenced was peripheral blood or thyroid tissue (not recorded which).

CDR3 loop: CASSSSGSTYNEKLFF. CDR3 DNA sequence: TGTGCCAGCAGTTCTAGCGGGAGTACCTACAATGAAAAACTGTTTTTT. The chain combines TRBV11-3 with TRBJ1-4; D is ambiguous. From germline, CDR1 is SGHNT and CDR2 YENEEA. V shed 6 bases and J shed 5 bases, with 19 bases lying between them. The CDR3 runs to 16 residues.